This T cell receptor (beta chain) was profiled in a study of blood T cell repertoires in COVID-19. Looking at the study overall: In each case, the material was cDNA or gDNA derived from T cells, B-cell-depleted T cells, or PBMCs.

Assay used: immunoSEQ multiplex PCR; TCRdb lists only in-frame clones, some missing. This table has 200,000 to 300,000 clones, around 83% appearing once. The V gene's germline CDR1 is SGHTA and CDR2 FQGNSA. The junction had 11 bases not matched to a gene; V was cut back by 2 bases and J by 5 bases. The CDR3 runs 16 residues. This clone was counted a single time. The J gene is TRBJ1-1, the V gene TRBV7-2; TRBD1 agrees at 7 bases. The source material was peripheral blood. The clonotype originates from a man aged 35 to 55 who had recovered from COVID-19. The CDR3 region has the DNA TGTGCCAGCAGCTTAATAAGAAACAGGGGCGTGACTGAAGCTTTCTTT. Protein sequence: CASSLIRNRGVTEAFF.